This T cell receptor beta chain was captured by sequencing in a study of blood T cell repertoires in COVID-19. Study-level background: In each case, the material was cDNA or gDNA derived from T cells, B-cell-depleted T cells, or PBMCs.

Trimming removed 10 bases from V and 5 bases from J, with 21 bases in between. The CDR3 runs to 14 residues. CDR1 and CDR2 from the germline V gene are MNHEY and SVGAGI. In the authors' workflow: Reference gene primer amplification gave nucleated cell count estimates. Profiled with immunoSEQ multiplex PCR; TCRdb holds only in-frame clones, not every one. The V and J calls and clone size are taken from that table; D and trimming were inferred from the DNA. Of more than 200,000 clones in the sample, about four fifths were seen once. This sequence was found in a man older than 75 with acute or convalescent COVID-19. V gene TRBV6-5 combines with J gene TRBJ2-7; D is possibly TRBD1 (5 bases). Material: peripheral blood. The CDR3 bases are TGTGCCACCATGAGAAGGCAGGGAAGGGACGAGCAGTACTTC. It encodes CATMRRQGRDEQYF.